The T cell receptor beta chain under discussion was sequenced for a study of cytomegalovirus exposure and HLA in healthy donors. Study-wide context: Unique TCRs from HLA-typed donors, 70 million to 100 million of them, were held in an early data release.

Findings of the study overall: TCR beta V- and J-gene trimming, according to a later analysis, was linked to a missense DCLRE1C variant.

For this clone: Its antigen is undetermined.

Germline V lookup: CDR1 SNHLY, CDR2 FYNNEI. V lost 7 bases, J lost 8 bases, and 17 bases lay in between. The CDR3 is 14 amino acids. Vbeta (60) and Jbeta (13) primers were used in the PCR. The repertoire was sequenced with immunoSEQ multiplex PCR; TCRdb's copy has only in-frame clones and lacks some. The data show 150,000 or so clones, with roughly 85% seen just once and 0.98% held by the top ten. V usage is TRBV2 and J usage is TRBJ1-4; D uncertain. The source is a woman between 45 and 65 years old in good health and CMV-seropositive. Sequencing was performed on PBMCs. CDR3 sequence reads: CASTGTTRGEKLFF. DNA of the CDR3: TGTGCCAGCACCGGCACAACCAGAGGGGAAAAACTGTTTTTT.